The entry below describes one TCR beta chain. Antigen specificity is unknown. This entry belongs to a study of vaccination and CD4 T cells after COVID-19. Study background: The study drew post-COVID samples a median roughly 110 days after diagnosis (range 35 to 161).

Treatment in this sample: roughly 10-day PBMC culture with coronavirus spike peptide pools or control peptides (ViraFEST assay). Per germline, CDR1 MNHEY and CDR2 SVGEGT. The CDR3 sequence is 18 residues long. V lost 5 bases and J lost 2, with 22 bases in between. Sequencing of DNA taken from cultured CD4+ T cells relied on the Oncomine TCR Beta short-read assay. Scientists extracted genomic DNA from CD4+ T cells grown in culture. MiXCR, run by TCRdb on the PCR reads, gives a single entry per CDR3 protein. The sample has 20,000 to 25,000 distinct CDR3 sequences, around 45% seen once. Overall study results and limits: Convalescent patients displayed a median around 86% of reactive clones emerging only post-vaccination.

This TCR derives from a human donor who had recovered from COVID-19. The sample taken for sequencing was CD4+ T cells from blood, cultured in vitro. J is TRBJ2-4 and V is TRBV6-2 or TRBV6-3, with unresolved D. CDR3 region: CASSPYYGQGGTKNIQYF. DNA of the CDR3: TGTGCCAGCAGTCCATACTACGGCCAAGGTGGGACCAAAAACATTCAGTACTTC.